These T cell receptor beta chains were read from a single sample in a study of T cell responses to AZD1222 COVID-19 vaccine. Assay: immunoSEQ multiplex PCR; the TCRdb copy retains only in-frame clones and omits some. The table shows just over 150,000 clones, with 85% to 95% occurring only once. The sample here was peripheral blood, taken 28 days after the second AZD1222 dose. The receptors come from an adult who received the AZD1222 COVID-19 vaccine. Each CDR3 is given with its conserved first and last residue.

TRBV6-5	TRBJ1-1	CASSYVSGYEAFF
TRBV15	TRBJ1-5	CATSRALKQGGLQPQHF
TRBV28	TRBJ1-2	CASSYRGAGYTF
TRBV6-7	TRBJ2-7	CATPEEYF
TRBV5-1	TRBJ2-7	CASSPQGPAGSYEQYF
TRBV4-1	TRBJ1-4	CASRRGQGNEKLFF
TRBV24-1	TRBJ2-1	CATSDRDSASYNEQFF
TRBV28	TRBJ2-7	CASSWAGEEEQYF
TRBV7-9	TRBJ1-1	CASSLTGNTEAFF
TRBV5-1	TRBJ2-1	CASAPSEGLAAPIWFF
TRBV7-3	TRBJ1-1	CASSPQGVNTEAFF
TRBV7-9	TRBJ1-1	CASILGNTEAFF
TRBV11-2	TRBJ2-2	CASSLYSGHTGELFF
TRBV28	TRBJ2-1	CASSLRAPYNEQFF
TRBV30	TRBJ2-1	CVWSPPGFLDNEQFF
TRBV30	TRBJ1-1	CASRTGASIITEAFF
TRBV2	TRBJ1-2	CASTGPNYGYTF
TRBV9	TRBJ2-2	CASSVRQGPTGELFF
TRBV30	TRBJ1-6	CAWSVLVRNSPLHF
TRBV5-1	TRBJ1-1	CASSLDGRGNTEAFF
TRBV7-2	TRBJ1-6	CASSLLGRSLNSPLHF
TRBV13	TRBJ2-7	CASSPQGRYEQYF
TRBV5-1	TRBJ1-6	CASSLPGTGGNSPLHF
TRBV7-9	TRBJ1-3	CASSLLSISGNTIYF
TRBV7-9	TRBJ1-5	CASSFGRGQPQHF
TRBV15	TRBJ1-3	CATSREKGTLLVGNTIYF
TRBV6-5	TRBJ2-5	CASSYSTDYYF
TRBV28	TRBJ2-7	CASRGKTYEQYF
TRBV2	TRBJ2-1	CASSSYNEQFF
TRBV19	TRBJ1-5	CASSMADRLRGNQPQHF
TRBV9	TRBJ2-7	CASSVEGREDNEQYF
TRBV12-3/TRBV12-4	TRBJ1-2	CASEPMTAGYTF
TRBV6-5	TRBJ1-2	CASRGSTNYGYTF
TRBV14	TRBJ2-1	CASSWGYLAYNEQFF
TRBV12-3/TRBV12-4	TRBJ1-3	CASSSTTGHTIYF
TRBV7-9	TRBJ1-2	CASSLAPTIGYTF
TRBV29-1	TRBJ2-7	CSVLPRYSYEQYF
TRBV6-1	TRBJ1-1	CASSEERLMNTEAFF
TRBV30	TRBJ1-3	CAWSVLGRTGNTIYF
TRBV5-1	TRBJ2-3	CASSLPSGSSTDTQYF
TRBV7-9	TRBJ2-2	CASSLEIWTGIANTGELFF
TRBV7-2	TRBJ1-5	CASSLGGQPNQPQHF
TRBV7-8	TRBJ1-1	CASSFISVQGAFF
TRBV18	TRBJ2-7	CASSDSSYEQYF
TRBV28	TRBJ1-5	CASRLDSNQPQHF
TRBV11-2	TRBJ2-1	CASSFAWTPVGEQFF
TRBV27	TRBJ2-7	CASSPRLAASSYEQYF
TRBV6-1	TRBJ1-1	CASSEDAAGVEAFF
TRBV6-1	TRBJ1-1	CASSEVGDGNTEAFF
TRBV3-1/TRBV3-2	TRBJ1-1	CASSLWTGATTEAFF
TRBV30	TRBJ1-5	CAWAGTVNQPQHF